This paragraph reports one T cell receptor beta chain. The antigen remains unidentified. V lost 5 bases to trimming and J lost 8 bases; unmatched junction nucleotides: 5. The CDR3 covers 12 residues. The germline gives CDR1 SGHAT, CDR2 FQNNGV. This record comes from a study of blood T cells in healthy people across ages. Study findings and constraints: Any conclusive comparison of naive versus antigen-experienced cells was prevented by using unsorted PBMCs.

A J-beta primer mix and a sample-barcoded 5' primer were used in a second PCR of about 6 to 12 cycles. TCRdb reanalysed the 5' RACE reads using MiXCR and keeps one entry per CDR3 protein. The sample includes around 670,000 distinct CDR3 sequences, roughly 31% of them seen just once. The clonotype comes from a woman of 80 years or more in good health. What was sequenced was blood. The J gene is TRBJ1-1, the V gene TRBV11-2, with 7 positions matching TRBD1. The CDR3 sequence is CASSPSTGEAFF. CDR3 DNA sequence: TGTGCCAGCAGCCCGTCGACAGGGGAAGCTTTCTTT.